These 16 T cell receptor beta chains were sequenced from one sample in a study of a mutant IDH1 vaccine in newly diagnosed glioma. Some clones are missing from TCRdb's copy, which holds only in-frame ones; the method was immunoSEQ multiplex PCR. This table has roughly 76,000 clones, approximately 85% appearing once. Documented time point: week 23, last vaccination. The study gave 300 ug of mutant IDH1 20-mer peptide per vaccine dose, with topical imiquimod. These TCRs' antigens remain unknown. The material sequenced was PBMCs, taken from a glioma patient whose treatment included an IDH1 peptide vaccine. Receptor source: a man aged 30 to 45 with glioma. Some clones in this sample may be carry-over from other donors' samples.

The chain recombines TRBV9 with TRBJ2-1; TRBD1 is a possible D gene (6 bases). The CDR3 consists of 15 residues. Germline lookup yields CDR1 SGDLS and CDR2 YYNGEE. With 2 bases removed from V and 2 bases from J, the gap between germline ends came to 11 bases. The CDR3 sequence is CASSVGRTAYNEQFF. The CDR3 DNA is TGTGCCAGCAGCGTCGGGCGGACAGCCTACAATGAGCAGTTCTTC. The full variable domain, with the rest looked up from reference TRBV9 and TRBJ2-1, is DSGVTQTPKHLITATGQRVTLRCSPRSGDLSVYWYQQSLDQGLQFLIQYYNGEERAKGNILERFSAQQFPDLHSELNLSSLELGDSALYFCASSVGRTAYNEQFFGPGTRLTVL.

V gene TRBV6-1 combines with J gene TRBJ2-7; no reliable D call. This CDR3 has 13 residues. Germline lookup yields CDR1 MNHNS and CDR2 SASEGT. V was trimmed by 5 bases and J by 3 bases, leaving 11 bases between them. CDR3 DNA: TGTGCCAGCAGTTTTGGATCCTACTACGAGCAGTACTTC. This encodes CASSFGSYYEQYF.

V gene TRBV11-3 combines with J gene TRBJ2-6; 14 bases match TRBD2. Trimming cost V 5 bases and J 2 bases; bases outside gene matches: 2. This CDR3 region has 17 residues. The germline gives CDR1 SGHNT, CDR2 YENEEA. This CDR3 is CASSLGLAGAGANVLTF. The CDR3 DNA reads TGTGCCAGCAGCCTGGGACTAGCGGGAGCTGGGGCCAACGTCCTGACTTTC.

This chain uses TRBV15 with TRBJ1-4, with a possible D match to TRBD1 (5 bases). The CDR3 loop spans 15 amino acids. Germline V gene data show CDR1 as LNHNV and CDR2 as YYDKDF (reference sequence). Trimming removed 5 bases from V and 5 bases from J, with 15 bases in between. CDR3 nucleotides: TGTGCCACCAGCGCAGACGCGGGGGTGAATGAAAAACTGTTTTTT. Its translation is CATSADAGVNEKLFF.

This clone showed up just a few times. This chain joins TRBV15 and TRBJ1-1; the match to TRBD1 covers 7 bases. The junction had 9 bases not matched to a gene; V was cut back by 5 bases and J by 0 bases. CDR1 is LNHNV, CDR2 YYDKDF, per germline (reference sequence). This CDR3 is built from 16 residues. CDR3 in DNA: TGTGCCACCAGCCTAGGGACAGTTTATATGAACACTGAAGCTTTCTTT. It codes for CATSLGTVYMNTEAFF.

The chain combines TRBV18 with TRBJ1-4, with D possibly being TRBD1 (6 bases). CDR3 length equals 18 residues. Germline CDR1 KGHSH, CDR2 LQKENI. Trimming cost V 1 base and J 0 bases, with 15 bases left between them. CDR3 nucleotide sequence: TGTGCCAGCTCACCACGTTGGAAAGGGACAACAACTAATGAAAAACTGTTTTTT. Protein sequence: CASSPRWKGTTTNEKLFF.

The chain carries TRBV29-1 and TRBJ2-3; TRBD1 matches at 8 bases. The trim removed 1 base at V and 0 bases at J, leaving 3 bases unmatched. CDR1 is SQVTM, CDR2 ANQGSEA, per germline. The CDR3 length is 15 residues. The CDR3 here is CSVEVGDRSTDTQYF. CDR3 nucleotide sequence: TGCAGCGTTGAAGTGGGGGACAGGAGCACAGATACGCAGTATTTT.

The J gene is TRBJ1-6, the V gene TRBV15; no clear D gene. The CDR3 runs to 14 residues. In germline, CDR1 is LNHNV, CDR2 YYDKDF (reference sequence). The V and J ends lost 1 base and 7 bases respectively, with 8 bases between them. The CDR3 sequence: CATSRVGRNSPLHF. CDR3 DNA: TGTGCCACCAGCAGAGTTGGCCGGAATTCACCCCTCCACTTT.

The chain links TRBV5-1 to TRBJ1-1, with D possibly TRBD1 on 6 matching bases. Trimming took 4 bases from V and 5 from J, leaving 18 bases between them. Germline V lookup: CDR1 SGHRS, CDR2 YFSETQ. The CDR3 is 15 residues long. The CDR3 nucleotides are TGCGCCAGCAGCGTTGACAGGCCCCTACGTACTGAAGCTTTCTTT. Translating gives CASSVDRPLRTEAFF.

This chain links TRBV28 with TRBJ1-2, with TRBD1 identical over 9 bases. The CDR3 covers 13 residues. Trimming took 4 bases from V and 7 from J; bases not matched to a gene: 4. Germline assignment: CDR1 MDHEN and CDR2 SYDVKM. CDR3 protein: CASSSGQGSGYTF. The DNA for the CDR3 is TGTGCCAGCAGTTCCGGACAGGGGAGTGGCTACACCTTC.

This clone was observed a single time. The chain has TRBV5-1 and TRBJ2-3, with D possibly TRBD1 on 6 matching bases. There are 13 residues in the CDR3. The ends were cut back, 4 bases at V and 2 bases at J, with 8 bases in the middle. In germline, CDR1 is SGHRS, CDR2 YFSETQ. The CDR3, as DNA: TGCGCCAGCAGCCGGGACAACACAGATACGCAGTATTTT. This encodes CASSRDNTDTQYF.

The genes are TRBV9 and TRBJ2-1; D may be TRBD1 (5 bases). Germline V gives CDR1 SGDLS, CDR2 YYNGEE. The CDR3 length is 15 residues. The V gene lost 0 bases and the J gene lost 5 bases, with 12 bases spanning the gap. The CDR3 is CASSVEGLGNNEQFF. CDR3 nucleotides: TGTGCCAGCAGCGTAGAGGGGTTAGGAAACAATGAGCAGTTCTTC.

J is TRBJ1-2 and V is TRBV27; the match to TRBD1 covers 7 bases. The germline V gene encodes CDR1 MNHEY and CDR2 SMNVEV (reference sequence). The J segment lost 2 bases and the V segment lost 8 bases, leaving 8 bases of the junction unmatched. This CDR3 is built from 14 residues. CDR3 in DNA: TGTGCCAGCGGTCCCGGGACAGTAAACTATGGCTACACCTTC. Translating gives CASGPGTVNYGYTF.

The chain has TRBV9 and TRBJ2-1; D is undetermined. CDR1 SGDLS and CDR2 YYNGEE come from the germline V gene. Trimming stripped 3 bases from V and 11 bases from J, with 6 bases between. The CDR3 extends over 10 amino acids. CDR3 coding DNA: TGTGCCAGCAGCGGACCAAAGCAGTTCTTC. Residues: CASSGPKQFF. Full variable domain (rest looked up from reference TRBV9 and TRBJ2-1): DSGVTQTPKHLITATGQRVTLRCSPRSGDLSVYWYQQSLDQGLQFLIQYYNGEERAKGNILERFSAQQFPDLHSELNLSSLELGDSALYFCASSGPKQFFGPGTRLTVL.

V and J are TRBV7-2 and TRBJ2-3, with D maybe TRBD2 (6 bases). The CDR3 has 19 residues. The germline V gene encodes CDR1 SGHTA and CDR2 FQGNSA. The V and J ends lost 8 bases and 0 bases respectively, with 27 bases between them. CDR3 bases: TGTGCCAGCGGAGGTGCCTATGGGAGCGGGTCATCTAGCACAGATACGCAGTATTTT. Its translation is CASGGAYGSGSSSTDTQYF.

The chain carries TRBV30 and TRBJ1-2; the D is unclear. The germline V gene has CDR1 GTSNPN and CDR2 SVGIG (reference sequence). V lost 1 base and J 2 bases, leaving 11 bases between the germline ends. The CDR3 spans 14 residues. CDR3 sequence reads: CAWSGALANYGYTF. CDR3 nucleotide sequence: TGTGCCTGGAGTGGGGCGTTAGCCAACTATGGCTACACCTTC. The whole variable domain, filled in from reference TRBV30 and TRBJ1-2, reads SQTIHQWPATLVQPVGSPLSLECTVEGTSNPNLYWYRQAAGRGLQLLFYSVGIGQISSEVPQNLSASRPQDRQFILSSKKLLLSDSGFYLCAWSGALANYGYTFGSGTRLTVV.